The 26 T cell receptor beta chains reported below all come from one sample, sequenced in a study of tumor and adjacent non-tumor tissue in lung cancer. The library came from three nested PCR rounds adapted from ARM-PCR protocols. MiXCR, run by TCRdb on the multiplex PCR reads, gives a single entry per CDR3 protein. The sample lists about 140,000 distinct CDR3 sequences, roughly 66% seen once, with roughly 20% in the top ten. No cell sorting was done before RNA was extracted from the tissue. Sequencing was done on a sample of lung tumor tissue. All receptors derive from a man between 60 and 75 years old with small cell lung cancer.

This clonotype has more than one count but fewer than ten. A much larger clone lies a single base off, so this may be a read error. The rearrangement links TRBV29-1 to TRBJ2-7, with TRBD1 identical over 9 bases. CDR1 and CDR2 (germline): SQVTM, ANQGSEA. The J segment lost 6 bases and the V segment lost 7 bases, leaving 10 bases of the junction unmatched. The CDR3 consists of 13 residues. The DNA for the CDR3 is TGCAGCGCGAGGGACAGGGTCTCTTGCGAGCAGTACTTC. Protein sequence: CSARDRVSCEQYF.

Note on this clonotype: An end of the junction does not agree with germline; a read error may underlie this. The chain has TRBV11-1 and TRBJ1-6, with 9 bases fitting TRBD1. The germline V gene has CDR1 SGHAT and CDR2 FQDESV (reference sequence). This CDR3 spans 20 amino acids. The CDR3 region is CASSLNRDRVSTRTNSLLHF. CDR3 nucleotide sequence: TGTGCCAGCAGCCTGAACCGGGACAGGGTCTCCACTCGAACAAATTCACTCCTCCACTTT.

The chain carries TRBV20-1 and TRBJ2-1; 8 nucleotides agree with TRBD2. The germline V gene encodes CDR1 DFQATT and CDR2 SNEGSKA (reference sequence). V shed 7 bases, J shed 9 bases, and the junction held 14 bases outside the gene matches. The CDR3 covers 14 residues. DNA of the CDR3: TGCAGTGTTACAAGGAGCGGGAGTAACGGTGAGCAGTTCTTC. Translating it yields CSVTRSGSNGEQFF.

On this clonotype itself: An end of the junction does not agree with germline; a read error may underlie this. The genes are TRBV12-3 or TRBV12-4 and TRBJ1-2; the match to TRBD1 covers 8 bases. The CDR3 contains 16 residues. The CDR3 coding sequence is TGTGCCAGCAGTTTAAATGACAGGGGTCGCAACTATGGCTGCACCTTC. Encoded protein: CASSLNDRGRNYGCTF.

With respect to this clonotype: The junction differs from germline at one of its ends, possibly a read error. This chain connects TRBV11-3 to TRBJ2-3; D is uncertain. The CDR3 covers 13 residues. Per germline, CDR1 SGHNT and CDR2 YENEEA. The CDR3 protein is CARSFSAAGTQYF. DNA of the CDR3: TGCGCCAGAAGCTTTTCCGCCGCCGGTACGCAGTATTTT.

Remarks on this clonotype: With a much larger clone just one base away, this may be a read error. The rearrangement links TRBV12-3 or TRBV12-4 to TRBJ1-5; tentatively, D is TRBD1 (5 bases). This CDR3 contains 11 residues. Between the trimmed V and J ends, which lost 3 bases and 11 bases, there was a span of 8 bases. In DNA form, the CDR3 reads TGTGCCAGCAGTTTGGGAGGGGCCCAGCATTTT. It encodes CASSLGGAQHF.

For this clonotype: A much larger clone differs by one base, so this may be a read error. The rearrangement uses TRBV6-5 and TRBJ1-5; 8 bases agree with TRBD1. CDR1 is MNHEY, CDR2 SVGAGI, per germline. The CDR3 is made up of 14 amino acids. As DNA, the CDR3 is TGTTCCAGCAGTGACAGGGGAGGCAATCAGCCCCAGCATTTT. This codes for CSSSDRGGNQPQHF.

Only a few counts were recorded for this clonotype. CDR3 in DNA: TGTGCCAGCCAGGACAGCTTCTATGGCTACACCTTC. It specifies CASQDSFYGYTF. The chain joins TRBV6-6 to TRBJ1-2, with TRBD1 as a possible D gene (6 bases). Trimming stripped 8 bases from V and 4 bases from J, with 11 bases between. Germline V CDR1 and CDR2: MNHNY, SVGAGI (reference sequence). This CDR3 has 12 amino acids.

V usage is TRBV24-1 and J usage is TRBJ2-2; D remains ambiguous. V dropped 4 bases and J dropped 2 bases, with 10 bases sitting between them. The CDR3 is made up of 15 amino acids. Germline CDR1 and CDR2: KGHDR and SFDVKD. The CDR3 reads CATSENAHNTGELFF. In DNA form, the CDR3 reads TGTGCCACCAGTGAAAACGCCCACAACACCGGGGAGCTGTTTTTT.

The CDR3: CATSDLRGGRTGELFF. The DNA of the CDR3 is TGTGCCACCAGTGATTTGAGAGGAGGGAGGACCGGGGAGCTGTTTTTT. This sequence joins TRBV24-1 and TRBJ2-2; D possibly corresponds to TRBD2 (6 bases). The CDR3 spans 16 residues. V was trimmed by 0 bases and J by 5 bases, leaving 12 bases between them. Germline V gives CDR1 KGHDR, CDR2 SFDVKD.

The sample holds many counts of this clonotype. The chain carries TRBV30 and TRBJ2-1; no definite D call. V gave up 3 bases and J gave up 12 bases, with 12 bases separating them. CDR3 size: 11 residues. Germline-derived CDR1 and CDR2 are GTSNPN and SVGIG (reference sequence). The CDR3 region is CAWSSGWAQFF. The CDR3 DNA follows: TGTGCCTGGAGCTCAGGTTGGGCGCAGTTCTTC.

Points on this clonotype: A much larger clone differs from this one at a single base, so this may be a read error. The chain has TRBV20-1 and TRBJ2-3, with 7 bases fitting TRBD2. Germline V gene data show CDR1 as DFQATT and CDR2 as SNEGSKA (reference sequence). The CDR3 is made up of 15 amino acids. The V gene end was trimmed by 0 bases and the J gene end by 2 bases; junction bases not matched to a gene: 5. DNA for the CDR3: TGCAGTGCTAGAGACGCGGGAGTTCACACAGATACGCAGTATTTT. This gives the protein CSARDAGVHTDTQYF.

A word on this clonotype: A read error is possible here, since a much larger clone lies one base away. CDR3 amino acids: CASRSRWAKNIQYF. In nucleotides, the CDR3 is TGTGCCAGCAGATCACGGTGGGCCAAAAACATTCAGTACTTC. The V and J genes are TRBV28 and TRBJ2-4; no firm D call. The CDR3 totals 14 residues. Deletions cut 6 bases from V and 1 base from J, with 10 bases between. Germline assignment: CDR1 MDHEN and CDR2 SYDVKM.

The chain carries TRBV5-6 and TRBJ2-7; D is possibly TRBD1 (5 bases). V gave up 0 bases and J gave up 5 bases, with 12 bases separating them. The CDR3 extends over 14 amino acids. CDR1 is SGHDT and CDR2 is YYEEEE in the germline V gene. The CDR3 protein is CASSLEGLSDEQYF. The CDR3 DNA reads TGTGCCAGCAGCTTGGAGGGGCTCAGCGACGAGCAGTACTTC.

Comments on this clonotype: A read error may explain this, as a much larger clone is one base away. This rearrangement joins TRBV6-1 to TRBJ2-7; tentatively, D is TRBD2 (5 bases). The germline V gene has CDR1 MNHNS and CDR2 SASEGT. The length of the CDR3 is 13 residues. V shed 5 bases and J shed 5 bases, with 13 bases lying between them. The CDR3 DNA sequence: TGTGCCAGCAGTCTGGCGGGCCAGGACGAGCAGTACTTC. Residues: CASSLAGQDEQYF.

This clonotype was seen only a few times. The junction differs from germline at one of its ends, possibly a read error. J is TRBJ1-1 and V is TRBV11-2, with a tentative D call TRBD1 (5 bases). The V gene's germline CDR1 is SGHAT and CDR2 FQNNGV. The CDR3 runs 15 residues. The CDR3 loop reads CASSTRQCMNTEAFF. In DNA form, the CDR3 reads TGTGCCAGCAGCACCAGACAGTGCATGAACACTGAGGCTTTCTTT.

The chain joins TRBV11-1 to TRBJ2-2; 8 bases fit TRBD1. Germline CDR1 SGHAT, CDR2 FQDESV (reference sequence). V trimming: 4 bases; J trimming: 17 bases; junction bases outside the gene matches: 21. This CDR3 contains 16 residues. The CDR3 sequence is CASSSPDRVDTGSCFF. CDR3 nucleotide sequence: TGTGCCAGCAGCTCCCCGGACAGGGTAGACACCGGGAGTTGTTTTTTT.

This chain links TRBV11-1 with TRBJ2-7, with D uncertain. The CDR3 is 14 amino acids. CDR1 is SGHAT, CDR2 FQDESV, per germline (reference sequence). The CDR3 DNA reads as TGTGCCAGCAGCTTAGTACGGAGCTCTTACGAGCAGCACGTC. Protein product: CASSLVRSSYEQHV.

This chain joins TRBV7-9 and TRBJ2-5, with D perhaps TRBD1 (5 bases). The CDR3 is 14 amino acids. V was pared by 5 bases and J by 3 bases, with 13 bases between. The V gene's germline CDR1 is SEHNR and CDR2 FQNEAQ (reference sequence). In nucleotides, the CDR3 is TGTGCCAGCAGCCTACCGACAGAGAAAGAGACCCAGTACTTC. This gives the protein CASSLPTEKETQYF.

This clonotype was observed a single time. Sequence at one end of the junction differs from germline and may be a read error. The rearrangement links TRBV11-2 to TRBJ2-1; perhaps TRBD1 as D (6 bases). The CDR3 spans 16 residues. Germline CDR1 is SGHAT and CDR2 is FQNNGV. CDR3 residues: CTSSFRADSSYNEQFF. Here the CDR3 DNA reads TGTACCAGTAGCTTTAGAGCGGACAGCTCCTACAATGAGCAGTTCTTC.

This clonotype was seen a few times. The chain combines TRBV20-1 with TRBJ1-5; D remains unclear. Germline assignment: CDR1 DFQATT and CDR2 SNEGSKA (reference sequence). The germline V and J ends were trimmed by 3 bases and 5 bases, with 14 bases remaining between them. This CDR3 spans 14 amino acids. This CDR3 is CSASVQVGDQPQHF. Here the CDR3 DNA reads TGCAGTGCTAGTGTTCAGGTCGGAGATCAGCCCCAGCATTTT.

As concerns this clonotype: This may come from a read error, since a much larger clone is one base off. V and J are TRBV28 and TRBJ1-2; 8 bases align to TRBD1. CDR1 and CDR2 (germline): MDHEN, SYDVKM. This CDR3 spans 16 amino acids. CDR3 loop: CAISSPSAGGIEGYTF. The CDR3 DNA is TGTGCCATCAGTTCCCCCTCCGCAGGGGGCATAGAGGGCTACACCTTC.

This clonotype has only one observation. The chain employs TRBV6-2 or TRBV6-3 and TRBJ2-1, with TRBD2 matching over 8 bases. The CDR3 loop spans 14 amino acids. Germline CDR1 MNHEY, CDR2 SVGEGT. V dropped 3 bases and J dropped 7; count of bases not matched to a gene: 5. Here the CDR3 reads CASSYCGGPNEQFF. The CDR3 nucleotides read TGTGCCAGCAGTTATTGCGGGGGGCCTAATGAGCAGTTCTTC.

About this clonotype: Given a much more abundant clone one base away, this may be a read error. The chain is built from TRBV20-1 and TRBJ2-7; no definite D call. The germline V gene has CDR1 DFQATT and CDR2 SNEGSKA (reference sequence). V was shortened by 1 base and J by 4 bases, with 11 bases between the two germline ends. This CDR3 is 13 amino acids long. CDR3 bases: TGCAGTGCTAGAGGCCCATCGGAGTACGAGCAGTACTTC. It translates to CSARGPSEYEQYF.

This chain joins TRBV12-3 or TRBV12-4 and TRBJ1-2, with 8 bases fitting TRBD1. This CDR3 contains 15 residues. V dropped 5 bases and J dropped 9; count of bases not matched to a gene: 14. The CDR3: CASSARTGREDRYTF. The CDR3 DNA reads TGTGCCAGCAGTGCCCGGACAGGGCGAGAGGATCGCTACACCTTC.

This clonotype was picked up a small number of times. The chain combines TRBV7-9 with TRBJ1-4; D possibly corresponds to TRBD1 (5 bases). Trimming stripped 4 bases from V and 13 bases from J, with 16 bases between. Germline V lookup: CDR1 SEHNR, CDR2 FQNEAQ (reference sequence). The CDR3 totals 13 residues. Here the CDR3 DNA reads TGTGCCAGCAGCTCTCAGGGCGGGACTCCACTGTTTTTT. Translated: CASSSQGGTPLFF.